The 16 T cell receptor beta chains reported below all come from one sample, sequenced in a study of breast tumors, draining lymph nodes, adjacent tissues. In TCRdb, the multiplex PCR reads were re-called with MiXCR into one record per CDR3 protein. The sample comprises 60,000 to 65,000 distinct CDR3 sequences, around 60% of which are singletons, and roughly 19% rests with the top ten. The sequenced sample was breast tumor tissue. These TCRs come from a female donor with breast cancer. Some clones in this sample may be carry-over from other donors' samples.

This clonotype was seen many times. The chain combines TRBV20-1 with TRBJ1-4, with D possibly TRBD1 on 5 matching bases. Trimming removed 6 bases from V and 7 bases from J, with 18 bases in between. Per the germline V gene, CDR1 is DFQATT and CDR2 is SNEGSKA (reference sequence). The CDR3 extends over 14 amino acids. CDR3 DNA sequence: TGCAGTGCGCAGAGCCAGCGGGACGGTGAAAAACTGTTTTTT. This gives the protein CSAQSQRDGEKLFF.

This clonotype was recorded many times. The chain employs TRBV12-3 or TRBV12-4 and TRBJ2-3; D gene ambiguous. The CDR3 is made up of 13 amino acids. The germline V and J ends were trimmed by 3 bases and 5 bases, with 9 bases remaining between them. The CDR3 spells CASSFAAGDTQYF. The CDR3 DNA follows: TGTGCCAGCAGTTTCGCAGCCGGAGATACGCAGTATTTT.

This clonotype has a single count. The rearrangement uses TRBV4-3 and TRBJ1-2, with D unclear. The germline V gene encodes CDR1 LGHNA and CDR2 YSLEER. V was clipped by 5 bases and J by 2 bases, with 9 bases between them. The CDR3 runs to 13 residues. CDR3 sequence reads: CASSLDGNYGYTF. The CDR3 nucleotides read TGCGCCAGCAGCTTGGACGGGAACTATGGCTACACCTTC.

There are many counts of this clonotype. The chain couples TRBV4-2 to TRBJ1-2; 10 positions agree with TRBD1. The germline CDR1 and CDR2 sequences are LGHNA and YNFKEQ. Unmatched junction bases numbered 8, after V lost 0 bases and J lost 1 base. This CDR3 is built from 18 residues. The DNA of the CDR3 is TGTGCCAGCAGCCAAGATGGGGACAGGGGAGCGATTAACTATGGCTACACCTTC. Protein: CASSQDGDRGAINYGYTF.

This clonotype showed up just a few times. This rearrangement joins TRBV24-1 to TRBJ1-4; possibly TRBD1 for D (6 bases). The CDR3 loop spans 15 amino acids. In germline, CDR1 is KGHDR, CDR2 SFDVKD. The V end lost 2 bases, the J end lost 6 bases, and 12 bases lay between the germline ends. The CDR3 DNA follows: TGTGCCACCAGTGATTCTACAGGGAAGGATGAAAAACTGTTTTTT. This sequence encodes CATSDSTGKDEKLFF.

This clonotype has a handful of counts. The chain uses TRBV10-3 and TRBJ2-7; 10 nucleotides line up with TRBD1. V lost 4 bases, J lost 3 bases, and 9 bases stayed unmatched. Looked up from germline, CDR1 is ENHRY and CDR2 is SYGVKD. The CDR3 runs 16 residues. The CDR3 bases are TGTGCCATCAGTGGAGTGGGGACAGGGGTTGACTACGAGCAGTACTTC. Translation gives CAISGVGTGVDYEQYF.

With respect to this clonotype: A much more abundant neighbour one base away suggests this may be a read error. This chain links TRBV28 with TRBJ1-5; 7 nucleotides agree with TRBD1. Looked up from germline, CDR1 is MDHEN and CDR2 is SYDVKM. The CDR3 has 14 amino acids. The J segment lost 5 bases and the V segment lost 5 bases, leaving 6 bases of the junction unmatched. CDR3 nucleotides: TGTGCCAGCAGTCAGGGGGGGGCGGATCAGCCCCAGCATTTT. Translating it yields CASSQGGADQPQHF.

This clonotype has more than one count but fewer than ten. The CDR3 DNA follows: TGTGCCAGCAGCTCGGGACAGGGAAACTCACCCCTCCACTTT. Translating gives CASSSGQGNSPLHF. V usage is TRBV7-9 and J usage is TRBJ1-6; TRBD1 agrees at 9 bases. Germline V gives CDR1 SEHNR, CDR2 FQNEAQ (reference sequence). The CDR3 extends over 14 amino acids. J gave up 10 bases and V 4 bases, and 5 bases lay outside the gene matches. Combining the CDR3 with reference TRBV7-9 and TRBJ1-6 gives the whole variable domain DTGVSQNPRHKITKRGQNVTFRCDPISEHNRLYWYRQTLGQGPEFLTYFQNEAQLEKSRLLSDRFSAERPKGSFSTLEIQRTEQGDSAMYLCASSSGQGNSPLHFGNGTRLTVT.

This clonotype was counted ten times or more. The CDR3 nucleotides read TGTGCCAGTAGAAGGGACGGCGATCAGCCCCAGCATTTT. It yields the protein CASRRDGDQPQHF. V gene TRBV19 combines with J gene TRBJ1-5, with D perhaps matching TRBD1 (5 bases). The germline V and J ends were trimmed by 6 bases and 5 bases, with 11 bases remaining between them. The CDR3 has 13 residues. The V gene's germline CDR1 is LNHDA and CDR2 SQIVND (reference sequence).

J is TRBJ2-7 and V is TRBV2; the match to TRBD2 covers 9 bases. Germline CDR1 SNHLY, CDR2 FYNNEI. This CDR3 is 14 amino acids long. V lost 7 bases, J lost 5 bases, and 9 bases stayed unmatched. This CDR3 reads CASKWERGVHEQYF. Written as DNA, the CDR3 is TGTGCCAGCAAATGGGAGCGGGGGGTCCACGAGCAGTACTTC. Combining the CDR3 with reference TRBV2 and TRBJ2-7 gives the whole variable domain EPEVTQTPSHQVTQMGQEVILRCVPISNHLYFYWYRQILGQKVEFLVSFYNNEISEKSEIFDDQFSVERPDGSNFTLKIRSTKLEDSAMYFCASKWERGVHEQYFGPGTRLTVT.

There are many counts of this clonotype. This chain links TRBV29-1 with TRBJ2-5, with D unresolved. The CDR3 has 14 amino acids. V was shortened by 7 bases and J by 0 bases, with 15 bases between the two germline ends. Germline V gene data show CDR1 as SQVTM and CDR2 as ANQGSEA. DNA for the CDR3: TGCAGCGCCTCAACATCTATCGACCAAGAGACCCAGTACTTC. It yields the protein CSASTSIDQETQYF.

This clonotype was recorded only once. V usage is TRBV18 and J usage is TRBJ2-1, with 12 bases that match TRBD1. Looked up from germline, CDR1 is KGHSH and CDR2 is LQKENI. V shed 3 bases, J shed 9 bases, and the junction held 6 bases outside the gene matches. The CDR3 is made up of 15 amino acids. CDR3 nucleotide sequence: TGTGCCAGCTCACCGAGCGGGACAGGGGGCTTTGAGCAGTTCTTC. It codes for CASSPSGTGGFEQFF.

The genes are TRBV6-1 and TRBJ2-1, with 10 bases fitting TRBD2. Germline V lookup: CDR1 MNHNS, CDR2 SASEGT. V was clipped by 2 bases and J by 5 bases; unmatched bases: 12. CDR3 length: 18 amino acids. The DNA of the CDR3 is TGTGCCAGCAGTGAAATCAGGCTAGCGGGAGTGGGCCACAATGAGCAGTTCTTC. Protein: CASSEIRLAGVGHNEQFF.

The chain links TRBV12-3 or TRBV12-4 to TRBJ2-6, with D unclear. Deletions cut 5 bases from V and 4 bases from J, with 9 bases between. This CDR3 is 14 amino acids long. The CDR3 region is CASSPKAGANVLTF. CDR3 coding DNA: TGTGCCAGCAGTCCGAAAGCAGGGGCCAACGTCCTGACTTTC.

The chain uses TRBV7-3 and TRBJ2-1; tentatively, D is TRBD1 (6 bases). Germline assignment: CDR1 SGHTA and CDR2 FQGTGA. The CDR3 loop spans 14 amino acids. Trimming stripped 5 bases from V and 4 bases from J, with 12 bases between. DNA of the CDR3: TGTGCCAGCAGCCCCTACAGGGATTACAATGAGCAGTTCTTC. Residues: CASSPYRDYNEQFF.

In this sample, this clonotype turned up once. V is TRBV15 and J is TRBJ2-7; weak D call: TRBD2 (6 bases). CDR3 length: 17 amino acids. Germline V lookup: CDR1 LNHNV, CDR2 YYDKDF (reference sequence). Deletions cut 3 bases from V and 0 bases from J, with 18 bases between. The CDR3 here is CATSSLAGGISSYEQYF. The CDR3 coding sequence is TGTGCCACCAGCAGCTTGGCGGGCGGGATAAGCTCCTACGAGCAGTACTTC.